This record covers a single T cell receptor beta chain. This sample was included in a study of T cell responses to AZD1222 COVID-19 vaccine. Produced via immunoSEQ multiplex PCR; TCRdb's table is partial and in-frame only. The data contain 95,000 to 100,000 clones, around 84% of them singletons. The CDR3 consists of 11 residues. The ends were cut back, 6 bases at V and 6 bases at J, with 5 bases in the middle. CDR1 and CDR2 (germline): SGHAT, FQNNGV. The sequence was obtained from an adult who received the AZD1222 COVID-19 vaccine. Here the sequenced sample was peripheral blood, taken 28 days after the second AZD1222 dose. J is TRBJ2-2 and V is TRBV11-2; unclear D gene. This CDR3 is CASRVSGELFF. The CDR3 DNA is TGTGCCAGCAGGGTGTCCGGGGAGCTGTTTTTT. The whole variable domain, filled in from reference TRBV11-2 and TRBJ2-2, reads EAGVAQSPRYKIIEKRQSVAFWCNPISGHATLYWYQQILGQGPKLLIQFQNNGVVDDSQLPKDRFSAERLKGVDSTLKIQPAKLEDSAVYLCASRVSGELFFGEGSRLTVL.